The 10 T cell receptor beta chains below come from one sample, sequenced in a study of CD8 T cells in ankylosing spondylitis. These receptors have no identified antigens. General study points: There was a TCR beta motif, made of roughly eight highly homologous variants, that appeared characteristic of ankylosing spondylitis blood.

One entry per CDR3 protein, called by TCRdb with MiXCR from the 5' RACE reads. Of 750,000 to 850,000 distinct CDR3 sequences in the sample, approximately 12% are singletons; the top ten hold 0.51%. The sample comprised blood, either unsorted or a sorted T cell fraction (not recorded which). All receptors derive from a male donor with ankylosing spondylitis.

This chain links TRBV6-6 with TRBJ2-5; D call uncertain. V was pared by 6 bases and J by 5 bases, with 10 bases between. This CDR3 has 12 residues. Germline V gives CDR1 MNHNY, CDR2 SVGAGI (reference sequence). The CDR3 coding sequence is TGTGCCAGCAGCCACTCGGTGGAGACCCAGTACTTC. Protein sequence: CASSHSVETQYF.

This clonotype was detected a few times. The chain joins TRBV2 to TRBJ2-1, with a weak D call TRBD2 (5 bases). The CDR3 length is 17 residues. Germline assignment: CDR1 SNHLY and CDR2 FYNNEI. V was pared by 3 bases and J by 4 bases, with 19 bases between. CDR3 region: CASSESLASSFYNEQFF. The CDR3 DNA reads as TGTGCCAGCAGTGAGTCGCTAGCTTCTTCCTTTTACAATGAGCAGTTCTTC. The whole variable domain, filled in from reference TRBV2 and TRBJ2-1, reads EPEVTQTPSHQVTQMGQEVILRCVPISNHLYFYWYRQILGQKVEFLVSFYNNEISEKSEIFDDQFSVERPDGSNFTLKIRSTKLEDSAMYFCASSESLASSFYNEQFFGPGTRLTVL.

This clonotype has just a few counts. The genes are TRBV7-9 and TRBJ1-2; 8 positions agree with TRBD1. V lost 6 bases, J lost 4 bases, and 7 bases stayed unmatched. The CDR3 extends over 14 amino acids. Germline CDR1 and CDR2: SEHNR and FQNEAQ (reference sequence). CDR3 bases: TGTGCCAGCAGTGGGATGACAGGGGTCTATGGCTACACCTTC. It translates to CASSGMTGVYGYTF.

This clonotype was observed many times. The chain carries TRBV7-2 and TRBJ1-5, with D unresolved. From germline, CDR1 is SGHTA and CDR2 FQGNSA. Trimming stripped 5 bases from V and 3 bases from J, with 14 bases between. CDR3 length: 15 amino acids. CDR3 bases: TGTGCCAGCAGCACCTCGGTCGCCGCCAATCAGCCCCAGCATTTT. Translated, it gives CASSTSVAANQPQHF.

The chain employs TRBV24-1 and TRBJ2-5, with D tentatively TRBD1 or TRBD2 (5 bases each). This CDR3 spans 14 amino acids. The germline gives CDR1 KGHDR, CDR2 SFDVKD. V dropped 4 bases and J dropped 1 base, with 9 bases sitting between them. This CDR3 is CATSEVGGQETQYF. For the CDR3, the DNA is TGTGCCACCAGTGAGGTTGGGGGCCAAGAGACCCAGTACTTC.

In its sample, this clonotype was seen a few times. The CDR3 DNA follows: TGTGCCAGCAGCTTAGTATTGGACAGGGGTCTCTACGAGCAGTACTTC. Protein sequence: CASSLVLDRGLYEQYF. This chain connects TRBV7-9 to TRBJ2-7; 9 bases line up with TRBD1. The trim removed 1 base at V and 3 bases at J, leaving 7 bases unmatched. The CDR3 loop spans 16 amino acids. Germline CDR1 SEHNR, CDR2 FQNEAQ (reference sequence).

CDR3 residues: CASSYRTVSTDTQYF. The CDR3 DNA sequence: TGCGCCAGCAGCTATCGGACAGTATCCACAGATACGCAGTATTTT. The rearrangement links TRBV5-1 to TRBJ2-3, with D possibly matching TRBD1 (6 bases). CDR1 and CDR2 from the germline V gene are SGHRS and YFSETQ. Trimming stripped 3 bases from V and 2 bases from J, with 13 bases between. This CDR3 is 15 amino acids long. The variable domain in full, completed from reference TRBV5-1 and TRBJ2-3, reads KAGVTQTPRYLIKTRGQQVTLSCSPISGHRSVSWYQQTPGQGLQFLFEYFSETQRNKGNFPGRFSGRQFSNSRSEMNVSTLELGDSALYLCASSYRTVSTDTQYFGPGTRLTVL.

The rearrangement links TRBV7-2 to TRBJ2-3, with D perhaps matching TRBD2 (7 bases). The CDR3 consists of 16 residues. In germline, CDR1 is SGHTA, CDR2 FQGNSA. With 2 bases removed from V and 2 bases from J, the gap between germline ends came to 14 bases. CDR3 sequence (DNA): TGTGCCAGCAGCTTAAGGTGGGGGGGGGCCACAGATACGCAGTATTTT. This sequence encodes CASSLRWGGATDTQYF.

This chain joins TRBV27 and TRBJ2-3; a possible D gene is TRBD1 (6 bases). CDR1 MNHEY and CDR2 SMNVEV come from the germline V gene (reference sequence). V lost 5 bases and J 0 bases, leaving 12 bases between the germline ends. The CDR3 extends over 15 amino acids. In DNA, the CDR3 is TGTGCCAGCAGTCAGGGGTTCCCTAGCACAGATACGCAGTATTTT. Its protein product is CASSQGFPSTDTQYF.

This clonotype was counted at least ten times. This rearrangement joins TRBV7-2 to TRBJ1-1; 9 nucleotides align to TRBD1. Losses at the gene ends were 5 bases for V and 1 base for J; bases not matched to a gene: 5. The CDR3 is 15 residues long. CDR1 is SGHTA and CDR2 is FQGNSA in the germline V gene. CDR3 residues: CASSLQGAGNTEAFF. CDR3 nucleotide sequence: TGTGCCAGCAGCCTACAGGGGGCGGGGAACACTGAAGCTTTCTTT.